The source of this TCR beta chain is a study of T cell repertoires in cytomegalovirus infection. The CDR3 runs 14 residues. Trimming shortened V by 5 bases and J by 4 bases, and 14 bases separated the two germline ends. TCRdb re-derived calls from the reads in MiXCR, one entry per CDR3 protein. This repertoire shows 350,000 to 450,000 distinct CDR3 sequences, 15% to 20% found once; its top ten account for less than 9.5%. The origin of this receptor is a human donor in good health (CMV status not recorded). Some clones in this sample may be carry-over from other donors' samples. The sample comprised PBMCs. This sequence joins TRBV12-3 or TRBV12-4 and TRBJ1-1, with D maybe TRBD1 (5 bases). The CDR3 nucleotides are TGTGCCAGCAGTCCCCTGAGGGGTACCACTGAAGCTTTCTTT. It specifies CASSPLRGTTEAFF.